The source of this T cell receptor beta chain is a study of T cells in Graves' hyperthyroidism and ophthalmopathy. The study, taken as a whole, reports: Among clonotypes expanded in thyroid above 0.001, most were also found in blood.

In its sample, this clonotype was seen a few times. Antigen specificity is unknown. V shed 1 base and J shed 0 bases, with 13 bases lying between them. The V gene's germline CDR1 is MGHRA and CDR2 YSYEKL. The length of the CDR3 is 16 residues. The PBMCs studied were ones that came from 10 ml fresh peripheral blood. Template material for amplifying TCR beta CDR3 regions consisted of RNA transcripts. When the TCR CDR3 underwent first-round RT-PCR, the HTBI primer set was used. TCRdb redid the calling of the multiplex PCR reads with MiXCR, one entry per CDR3 protein. The repertoire includes 550,000 to 800,000 distinct CDR3 sequences, 15% to 20% of them detected once, and around 15% sits in the top ten.

The rearrangement uses TRBV4-1 and TRBJ2-7; perhaps TRBD1 as D (5 bases). The specimen sequenced was blood. The receptor's source is a man aged 45-65 years with Graves' hyperthyroidism. CDR3 region: CASSQVRTSRSYEQYF. The CDR3 DNA reads as TGCGCCAGCAGCCAAGTGAGGACATCCCGCTCCTACGAGCAGTACTTC.